The T cell receptor beta chain described here comes from a study of shared clonotypes between healthy human individuals. The CDR3 has 17 amino acids. In germline, CDR1 is MRHNA, CDR2 SNTAGT. Trimming cost V 2 bases and J 6 bases; bases outside gene matches: 11. The assay was immunoSEQ multiplex PCR, and TCRdb's table has in-frame clones only and misses some. In the table there are roughly 410,000 clones, approximately 96% of which are singletons. The receptor was isolated from a man between 25 and 39 years old in good health. Sequenced sample: memory CD8+ T cells sorted from blood. Noted subset: CD45RO+ cells pooled with CCR7-negative TemRA cells. The chain carries TRBV6-4 and TRBJ2-3; 10 nucleotides align to TRBD2. Written as DNA, the CDR3 is TGTGCCAGCAGTGACGGGCTAGCGGGAGTTCTCTTGGATACGCAGTATTTT. This gives the protein CASSDGLAGVLLDTQYF.